Listed here is a single TCR beta chain. The data were produced by immunoSEQ multiplex PCR, yet TCRdb's version contains in-frame clones alone and is incomplete. The table shows under 85,000 clones, with around nine tenths occurring only once. This sample is drawn from a study of technical replicates of blood from several donors. The sample comprised T cells isolated from PBMCs. This sequence originates from a human donor in good health.

CDR3 sequence reads: CASSALPGNTEAFF. CDR3 nucleotide sequence: TGTGCCAGCAGCGCCCTCCCGGGGAACACTGAAGCTTTCTTT. The chain combines TRBV9 with TRBJ1-1; D remains ambiguous. The length of the CDR3 is 14 residues. V was clipped by 3 bases and J by 1 base, with 10 bases between them. Germline V CDR1 and CDR2: SGDLS, YYNGEE.